This T cell receptor beta chain originates from a study of Graves' ophthalmopathy and Graves' hyperthyroidism. For repertoire sequencing, the TCR beta CDR3 regions were amplified from RNA transcripts. HTBI primers were employed in first-round RT-PCR, then a second-round multiplex PCR followed. TCRdb ran MiXCR on the multiplex PCR reads and lists one entry per CDR3 protein. The sample holds hundreds of thousands of distinct CDR3 sequences, roughly 21% seen once. Notes on the study in general: Ophthalmopathy was separated from stable hyperthyroidism by a 13-signature model with over 85% sensitivity and just under 84% specificity. Blood samples also showed most expanded thyroid clonotypes exceeding 0.001 frequency.

This clonotype was seen a few times. Its antigen is unknown. The CDR3 loop spans 13 amino acids. Trimming cost V 4 bases and J 3 bases; bases outside gene matches: 0. The V gene's germline CDR1 is LNHDA and CDR2 SQIVND (reference sequence). The receptor was isolated from a woman aged 45-59 years with Graves' ophthalmopathy. The gene calls are TRBV19 and TRBJ2-5; 9 bases align to TRBD1. The specimen was peripheral blood. In nucleotides, the CDR3 is TGTGCCAGTAGTAGACAGGGGGAAGAGACCCAGTACTTC. Its translation is CASSRQGEETQYF.